The 8 T cell receptor beta chains below all came from one sample that was sequenced in a study of Graves' ophthalmopathy and Graves' hyperthyroidism. Amplification of TCR beta CDR3 regions used RNA transcripts. The library came from an HTBI-primed first-round RT-PCR and a second-round multiplex PCR. MiXCR was run by TCRdb on the multiplex PCR reads, yielding one entry per CDR3 protein. The table has roughly 500,000 distinct CDR3 sequences, 13% to 15% seen once; the top ten hold about 10%. The material sequenced was blood. The receptors stem from a woman in her thirties with Graves' ophthalmopathy.

This clonotype has at least ten counts. The V and J genes are TRBV2 and TRBJ2-5; TRBD2 matches at 12 bases. CDR3 length: 15 residues. The germline CDR1 and CDR2 sequences are SNHLY and FYNNEI. Losses at the gene ends were 6 bases for V and 4 bases for J; bases not matched to a gene: 6. DNA for the CDR3: TGTGCCAGCAGGTGGACTAGCGGGGTCGGAGAGACCCAGTACTTC. Protein product: CASRWTSGVGETQYF.

This clonotype came up once. The CDR3 sequence is CSARDHWDLTYEQYF. The CDR3 DNA reads as TGCAGTGCTAGAGATCATTGGGACTTGACCTACGAGCAGTACTTC. The rearrangement joins TRBV20-1 to TRBJ2-7; D possibly corresponds to TRBD2 (6 bases). The CDR3 is 15 residues long. The V end was cut by 0 bases, the J end by 2 bases, with 14 bases between. Germline V lookup: CDR1 DFQATT, CDR2 SNEGSKA (reference sequence).

This clonotype showed up many times. The chain joins TRBV12-3 or TRBV12-4 to TRBJ2-5, with TRBD1 matching over 10 bases. This CDR3 comprises 15 residues. V trimming: 5 bases; J trimming: 1 base; junction bases outside the gene matches: 4. The DNA for the CDR3 is TGTGCCAGCAGTCCGGGACAGGGGCTCCAAGAGACCCAGTACTTC. Translated, it gives CASSPGQGLQETQYF.

This clonotype appeared many times. This chain connects TRBV20-1 to TRBJ2-5, with TRBD1 matching over 12 bases. The CDR3 extends over 15 amino acids. The V and J ends lost 3 bases and 4 bases, in that order; junction bases with no gene match: 6. The germline V gene has CDR1 DFQATT and CDR2 SNEGSKA (reference sequence). CDR3 region: CSASVGTGGVETQYF. For the CDR3, the DNA is TGCAGTGCTAGCGTCGGGACAGGGGGCGTAGAGACCCAGTACTTC.

This clonotype was seen at least ten times. The genes are TRBV7-8 and TRBJ2-2; tentatively, D is TRBD1 (5 bases). Germline CDR1 reads SGHVS; CDR2 reads FQNEAQ. The germline V and J ends were trimmed by 7 bases and 2 bases, with 17 bases remaining between them. The CDR3 has 16 amino acids. Here the CDR3 reads CASTSRQKTNTGELFF. The CDR3 region has the DNA TGTGCCAGCACGTCCCGACAGAAAACAAACACCGGGGAGCTGTTTTTT.

This clonotype was found many times. The chain joins TRBV12-3 or TRBV12-4 to TRBJ1-5; no firm D call. The CDR3 covers 16 residues. The V and J ends lost 3 bases and 2 bases respectively, with 14 bases between them. CDR3 nucleotides: TGTGCCAGCAGTTTGCGGGGAGGGATCGGCAATCAGCCCCAGCATTTT. It specifies CASSLRGGIGNQPQHF.

Many counts were recorded for this clonotype. The genes are TRBV6-2 or TRBV6-3 and TRBJ2-7; D uncertain. V lost 2 bases and J lost 0, with 11 bases in between. The germline gives CDR1 MNHEY, CDR2 SVGEGT. This CDR3 is built from 15 residues. The CDR3 bases are TGTGCCAGCAGTTACGGCAGATTAAGCTCCTACGAGCAGTACTTC. Translated, it gives CASSYGRLSSYEQYF.

This clonotype was observed a few times. J is TRBJ1-1 and V is TRBV6-1; D is perhaps TRBD1 (6 bases). Looked up from germline, CDR1 is MNHNS and CDR2 is SASEGT. The CDR3 spans 13 residues. The V and J ends lost 5 bases and 5 bases respectively, with 12 bases between them. CDR3: CASSQETGTEAFF. The CDR3 DNA follows: TGTGCCAGCAGTCAAGAGACAGGAACTGAAGCTTTCTTT.